The clone carrying this TCR beta chain has just one count. The antigen remains undetermined. This specimen belongs to a study of PD-1 blockade in classical Hodgkin lymphoma. Points from the study as a whole: It was CD4+ TCR diversity, not CD8+, that rose significantly by C4D1.

Each and every patient relapsed after autologous stem cell transplantation, and patients got differing brentuximab vedotin exposure. CDR1 is LNHDA and CDR2 is SQIVND in the germline V gene (reference sequence). Trimming pared 6 bases from V and 7 bases from J, leaving 15 bases between. CDR3 size: 13 residues. The assay was immunoSEQ multiplex PCR, and TCRdb's table has in-frame clones only and misses some. In the table there are under 95,000 clones, about 93% of which are singletons. The source of this sequence is a human donor with classical Hodgkin lymphoma. The source was peripheral blood mononuclear cells (PBMCs), collected before the second cycle of nivolumab. This sequence joins TRBV19 and TRBJ1-1; D is ambiguous. CDR3 bases: TGTGCCAGTAGGGACCCCTTCGGGGATGAAGCTTTCTTT. It yields the protein CASRDPFGDEAFF.